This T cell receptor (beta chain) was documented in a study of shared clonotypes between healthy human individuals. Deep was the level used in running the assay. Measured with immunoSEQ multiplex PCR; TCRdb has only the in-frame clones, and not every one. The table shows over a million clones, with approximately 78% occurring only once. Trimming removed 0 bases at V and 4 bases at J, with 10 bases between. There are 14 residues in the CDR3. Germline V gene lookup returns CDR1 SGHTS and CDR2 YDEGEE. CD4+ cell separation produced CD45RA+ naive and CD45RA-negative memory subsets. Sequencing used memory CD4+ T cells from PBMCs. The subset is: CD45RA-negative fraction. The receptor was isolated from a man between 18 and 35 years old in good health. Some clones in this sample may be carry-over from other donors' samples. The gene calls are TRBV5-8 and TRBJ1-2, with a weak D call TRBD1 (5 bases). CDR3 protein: CASSLAPGPYGYTF. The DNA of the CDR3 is TGTGCCAGCAGCTTGGCGCCAGGGCCCTATGGCTACACCTTC. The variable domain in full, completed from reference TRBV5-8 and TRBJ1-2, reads EAGVTQSPTHLIKTRGQQATLRCSPISGHTSVYWYQQALGLGLQFLLWYDEGEERNRGNFPPRFSGRQFPNYSSELNVNALELEDSALYLCASSLAPGPYGYTFGSGTRLTVV.